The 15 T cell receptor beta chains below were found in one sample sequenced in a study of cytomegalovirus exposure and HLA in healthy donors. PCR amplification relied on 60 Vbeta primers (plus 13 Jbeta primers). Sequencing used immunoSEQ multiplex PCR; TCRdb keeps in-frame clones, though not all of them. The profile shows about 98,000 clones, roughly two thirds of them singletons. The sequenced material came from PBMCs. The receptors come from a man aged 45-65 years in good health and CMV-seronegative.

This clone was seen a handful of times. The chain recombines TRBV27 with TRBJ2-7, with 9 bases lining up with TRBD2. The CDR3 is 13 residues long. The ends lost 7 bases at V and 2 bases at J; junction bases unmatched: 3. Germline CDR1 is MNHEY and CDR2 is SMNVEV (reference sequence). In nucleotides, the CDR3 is TGTGCCAGCATGCTAGCGGGGACCTACGAGCAGTACTTC. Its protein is CASMLAGTYEQYF.

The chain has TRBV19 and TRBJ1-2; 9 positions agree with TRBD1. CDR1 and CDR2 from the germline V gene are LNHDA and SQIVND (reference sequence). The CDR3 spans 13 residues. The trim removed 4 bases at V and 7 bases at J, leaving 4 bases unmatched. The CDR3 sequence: CASSTGTGPGYTF. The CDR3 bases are TGTGCCAGTAGTACAGGGACAGGGCCTGGCTACACCTTC.

CDR3 protein: CASSPGTVEQYF. CDR3 in DNA: TGTGCCAGCTCACCTGGGACAGTCGAGCAGTACTTC. The chain carries TRBV18 and TRBJ2-7; TRBD1 aligns across 7 bases. After removal of 3 bases from V and 6 bases from J, the junction contained 2 bases not matched to a gene. Per germline, CDR1 KGHSH and CDR2 LQKENI. This CDR3 contains 12 residues.

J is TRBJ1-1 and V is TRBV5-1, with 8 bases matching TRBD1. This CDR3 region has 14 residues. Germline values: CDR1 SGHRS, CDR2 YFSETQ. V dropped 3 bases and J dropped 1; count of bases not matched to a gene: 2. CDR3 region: CASSSGTGNTEAFF. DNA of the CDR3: TGCGCCAGCAGCTCCGGGACAGGGAACACTGAAGCTTTCTTT.

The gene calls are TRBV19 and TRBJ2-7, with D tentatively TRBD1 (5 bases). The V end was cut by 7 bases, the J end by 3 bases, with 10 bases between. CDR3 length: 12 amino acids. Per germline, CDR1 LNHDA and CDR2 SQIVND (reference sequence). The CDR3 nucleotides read TGTGCCAGTAAACAGGACGGCTACGAGCAGTACTTC. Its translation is CASKQDGYEQYF.

This CDR3 reads CASSPLSSHTGELFF. CDR3 bases: TGCGCCAGCAGCCCACTATCGAGTCACACCGGGGAGCTGTTTTTT. This sequence joins TRBV4-1 and TRBJ2-2; no reliable D call. The CDR3 runs to 15 residues. Germline-derived CDR1 and CDR2 are MGHRA and YSYEKL. V dropped 4 bases and J dropped 3 bases, with 12 bases sitting between them.

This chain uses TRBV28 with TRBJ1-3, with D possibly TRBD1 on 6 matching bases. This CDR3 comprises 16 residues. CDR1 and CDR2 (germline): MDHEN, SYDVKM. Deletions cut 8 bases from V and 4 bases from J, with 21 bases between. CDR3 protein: CASAPGGGARGNTIYF. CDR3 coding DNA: TGTGCCAGCGCACCCGGGGGGGGCGCACGCGGAAACACCATATATTTT.

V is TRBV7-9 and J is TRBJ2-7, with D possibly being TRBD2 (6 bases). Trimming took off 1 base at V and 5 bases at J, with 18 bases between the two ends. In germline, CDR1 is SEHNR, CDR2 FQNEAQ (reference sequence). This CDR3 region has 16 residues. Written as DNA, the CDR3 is TGTGCCAGCAGCTTAGTTCTTGGAGGGAAGGGCCACGAGCAGTACTTC. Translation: CASSLVLGGKGHEQYF.

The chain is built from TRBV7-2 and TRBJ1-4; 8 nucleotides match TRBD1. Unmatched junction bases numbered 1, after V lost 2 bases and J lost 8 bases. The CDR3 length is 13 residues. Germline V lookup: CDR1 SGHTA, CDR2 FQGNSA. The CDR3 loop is CASSLNRGEKLFF. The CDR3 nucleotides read TGTGCCAGCAGCTTAAACAGGGGGGAAAAACTGTTTTTT.

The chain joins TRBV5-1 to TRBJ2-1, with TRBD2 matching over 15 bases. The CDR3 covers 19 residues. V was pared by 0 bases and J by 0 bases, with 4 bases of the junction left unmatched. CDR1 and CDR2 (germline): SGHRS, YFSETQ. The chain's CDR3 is CASSLVGTSGGFSYNEQFF. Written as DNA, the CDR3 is TGCGCCAGCAGCTTGGTAGGGACTAGCGGGGGGTTCTCCTACAATGAGCAGTTCTTC.

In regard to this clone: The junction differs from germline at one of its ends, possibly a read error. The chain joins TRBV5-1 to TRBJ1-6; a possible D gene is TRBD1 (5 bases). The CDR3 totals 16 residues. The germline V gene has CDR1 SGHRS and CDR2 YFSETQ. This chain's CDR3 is CASSLGVPRYNSPLHF. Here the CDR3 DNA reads TGCGCCAGCAGTTTGGGGGTGCCGCGGTATAATTCACCCCTCCACTTT.

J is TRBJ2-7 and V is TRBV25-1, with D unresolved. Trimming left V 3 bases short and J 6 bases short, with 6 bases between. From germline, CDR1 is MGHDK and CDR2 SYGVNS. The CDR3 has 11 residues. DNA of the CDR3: TGTGCCAGCAGTGACCATAGCGAGCAGTACTTC. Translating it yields CASSDHSEQYF.

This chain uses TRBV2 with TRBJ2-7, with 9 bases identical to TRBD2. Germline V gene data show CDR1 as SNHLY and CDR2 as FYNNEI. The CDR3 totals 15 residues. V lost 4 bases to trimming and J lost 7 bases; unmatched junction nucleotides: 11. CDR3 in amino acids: CASSASTSGELEQYF. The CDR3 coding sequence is TGTGCCAGCAGTGCGTCGACTAGCGGAGAATTGGAGCAGTACTTC.

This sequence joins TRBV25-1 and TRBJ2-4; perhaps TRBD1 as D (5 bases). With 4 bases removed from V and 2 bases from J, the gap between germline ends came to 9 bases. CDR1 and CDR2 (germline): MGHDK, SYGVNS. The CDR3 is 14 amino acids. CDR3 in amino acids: CASSGEDTKNIQYF. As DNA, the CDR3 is TGTGCCAGCAGTGGCGAGGACACCAAAAACATTCAGTACTTC.

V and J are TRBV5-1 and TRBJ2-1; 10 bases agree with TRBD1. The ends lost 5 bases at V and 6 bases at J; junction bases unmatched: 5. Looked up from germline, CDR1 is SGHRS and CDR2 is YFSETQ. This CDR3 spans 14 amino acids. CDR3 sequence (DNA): TGCGCCAGCAGGGGACAGGGGTCACTCAATGAGCAGTTCTTC. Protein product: CASRGQGSLNEQFF.